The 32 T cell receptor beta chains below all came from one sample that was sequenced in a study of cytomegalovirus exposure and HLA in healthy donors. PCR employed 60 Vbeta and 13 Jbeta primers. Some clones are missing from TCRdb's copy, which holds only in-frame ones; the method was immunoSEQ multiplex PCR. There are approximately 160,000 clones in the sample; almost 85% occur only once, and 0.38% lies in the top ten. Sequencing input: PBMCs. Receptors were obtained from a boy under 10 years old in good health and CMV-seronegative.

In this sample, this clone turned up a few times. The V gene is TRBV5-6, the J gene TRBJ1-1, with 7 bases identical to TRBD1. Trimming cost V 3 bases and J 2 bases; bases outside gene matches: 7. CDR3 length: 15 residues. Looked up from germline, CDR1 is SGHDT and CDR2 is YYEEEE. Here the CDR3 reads CASSSEDRLNTEAFF. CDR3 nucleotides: TGTGCCAGCAGCTCAGAGGACAGGCTTAACACTGAAGCTTTCTTT.

The CDR3 loop reads CASSRGLAGGYTF. The CDR3 DNA is TGTGCCAGCAGCAGGGGGCTAGCGGGAGGCTACACCTTC. J is TRBJ1-2 and V is TRBV14, with TRBD1 identical over 7 bases. The CDR3 has 13 residues. The germline V gene encodes CDR1 SGHDN and CDR2 FVKESK. V was clipped by 5 bases and J by 8 bases; unmatched bases: 8.

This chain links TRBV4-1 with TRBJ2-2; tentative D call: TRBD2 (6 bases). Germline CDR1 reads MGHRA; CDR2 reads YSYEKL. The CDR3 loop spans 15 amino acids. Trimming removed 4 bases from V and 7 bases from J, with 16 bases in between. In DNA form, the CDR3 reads TGCGCCAGCAGCCCGACTAGACGGGGAAGCGGGGAGCTGTTTTTT. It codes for CASSPTRRGSGELFF.

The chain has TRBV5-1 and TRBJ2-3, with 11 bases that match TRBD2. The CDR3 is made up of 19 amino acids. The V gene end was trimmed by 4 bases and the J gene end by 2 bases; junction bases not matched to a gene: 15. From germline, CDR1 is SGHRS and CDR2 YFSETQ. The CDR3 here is CASSTSYSGRASFTDTQYF. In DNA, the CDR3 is TGCGCCAGCAGCACTTCCTATAGCGGGAGGGCCTCATTCACAGATACGCAGTATTTT.

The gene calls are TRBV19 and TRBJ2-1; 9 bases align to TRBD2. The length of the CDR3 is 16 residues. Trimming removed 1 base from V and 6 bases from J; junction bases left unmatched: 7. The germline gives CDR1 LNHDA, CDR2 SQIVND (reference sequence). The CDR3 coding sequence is TGTGCCAGTAGTATAGGTGGGGGACTAGCCATCAATGAGCAGTTCTTC. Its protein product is CASSIGGGLAINEQFF. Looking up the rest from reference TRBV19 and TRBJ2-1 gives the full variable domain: DGGITQSPKYLFRKEGQNVTLSCEQNLNHDAMYWYRQDPGQGLRLIYYSQIVNDFQKGDIAEGYSVSREKKESFPLTVTSAQKNPTAFYLCASSIGGGLAINEQFFGPGTRLTVL.

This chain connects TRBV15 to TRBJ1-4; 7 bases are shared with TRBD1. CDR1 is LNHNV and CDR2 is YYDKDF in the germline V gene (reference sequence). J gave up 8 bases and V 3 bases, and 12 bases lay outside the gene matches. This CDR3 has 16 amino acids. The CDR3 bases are TGTGCCACCAGCAGCTCACTGACAGGGAAGGGGGAAAAACTGTTTTTT. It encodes CATSSSLTGKGEKLFF.

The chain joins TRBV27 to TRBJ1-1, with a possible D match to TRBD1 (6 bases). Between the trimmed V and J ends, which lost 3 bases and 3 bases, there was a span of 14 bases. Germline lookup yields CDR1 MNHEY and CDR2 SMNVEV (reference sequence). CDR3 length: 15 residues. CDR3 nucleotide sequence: TGTGCCAGCAGTTTTCAGGGGCGATGGGACACTGAAGCTTTCTTT. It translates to CASSFQGRWDTEAFF.

This chain's CDR3 is CASSLESPETQYF. Here the CDR3 DNA reads TGCGCCAGCAGCTTGGAAAGCCCAGAGACCCAGTACTTC. The V gene is TRBV5-1, the J gene TRBJ2-5; no clear D gene. The V end lost 0 bases, the J end lost 4 bases, and 7 bases lay between the germline ends. CDR3 size: 13 residues. From germline, CDR1 is SGHRS and CDR2 YFSETQ.

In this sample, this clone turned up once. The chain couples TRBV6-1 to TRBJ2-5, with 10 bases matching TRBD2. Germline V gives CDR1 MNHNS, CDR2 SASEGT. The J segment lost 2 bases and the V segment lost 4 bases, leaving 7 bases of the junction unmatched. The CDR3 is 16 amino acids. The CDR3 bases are TGTGCCAGCAGTGGAGGACTAGCGGAATTGCAAGAGACCCAGTACTTC. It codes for CASSGGLAELQETQYF.

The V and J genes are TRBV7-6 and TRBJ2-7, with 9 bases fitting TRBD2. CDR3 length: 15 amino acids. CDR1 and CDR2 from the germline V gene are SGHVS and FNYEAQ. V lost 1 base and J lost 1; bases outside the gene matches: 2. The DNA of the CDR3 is TGTGCCAGCAGCTTAGGTAGCGGGAGTTCCTACGAGCAGTACTTC. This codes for CASSLGSGSSYEQYF.

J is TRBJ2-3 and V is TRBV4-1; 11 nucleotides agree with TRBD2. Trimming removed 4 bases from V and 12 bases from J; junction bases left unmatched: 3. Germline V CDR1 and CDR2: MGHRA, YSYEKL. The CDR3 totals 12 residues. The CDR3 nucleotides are TGCGCCAGCAGCCGCGGGACTAGCGGCCAGTATTTT. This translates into CASSRGTSGQYF.

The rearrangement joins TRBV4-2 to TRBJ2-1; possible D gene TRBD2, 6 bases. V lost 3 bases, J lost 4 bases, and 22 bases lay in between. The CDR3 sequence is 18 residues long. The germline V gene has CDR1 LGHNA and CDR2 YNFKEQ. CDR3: CASSHKIGRFQVYNEQFF. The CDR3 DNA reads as TGTGCCAGCAGCCATAAGATAGGGAGGTTTCAGGTATACAATGAGCAGTTCTTC.

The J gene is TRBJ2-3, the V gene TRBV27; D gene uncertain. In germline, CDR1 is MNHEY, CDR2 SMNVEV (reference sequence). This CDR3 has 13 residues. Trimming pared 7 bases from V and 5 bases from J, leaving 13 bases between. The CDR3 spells CASISQTEDTQYF. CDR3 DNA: TGTGCCAGCATTTCCCAAACTGAAGATACGCAGTATTTT.

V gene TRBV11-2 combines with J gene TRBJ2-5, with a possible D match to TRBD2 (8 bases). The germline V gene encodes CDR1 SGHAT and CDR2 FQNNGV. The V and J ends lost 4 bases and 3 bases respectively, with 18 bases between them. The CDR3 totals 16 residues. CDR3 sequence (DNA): TGTGCCAGCAGCTCCCAGCGGGAGACAGGGAAAGAGACCCAGTACTTC. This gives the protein CASSSQRETGKETQYF.

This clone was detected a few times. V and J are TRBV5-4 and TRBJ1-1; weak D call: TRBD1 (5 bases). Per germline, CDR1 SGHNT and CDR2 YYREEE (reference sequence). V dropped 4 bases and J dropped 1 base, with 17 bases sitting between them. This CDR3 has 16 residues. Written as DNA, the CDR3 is TGTGCCAGCAGCGGACCGGGCGTGGGGCAGAACACTGAAGCTTTCTTT. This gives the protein CASSGPGVGQNTEAFF.

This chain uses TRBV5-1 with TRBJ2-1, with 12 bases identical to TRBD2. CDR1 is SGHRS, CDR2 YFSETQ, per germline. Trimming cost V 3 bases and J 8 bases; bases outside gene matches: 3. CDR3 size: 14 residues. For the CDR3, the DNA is TGCGCCAGCAGCTGGACTAGCGGGACGCATGAGCAGTTCTTC. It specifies CASSWTSGTHEQFF.

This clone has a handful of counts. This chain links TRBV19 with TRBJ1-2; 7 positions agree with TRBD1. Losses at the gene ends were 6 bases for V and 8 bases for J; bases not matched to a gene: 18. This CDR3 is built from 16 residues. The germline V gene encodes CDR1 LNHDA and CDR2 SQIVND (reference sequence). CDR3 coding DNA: TGTGCCAGTAGAAGGTTAAGGGACAGCCCCTCTTGGGGCTACACCTTC. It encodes CASRRLRDSPSWGYTF.

The CDR3 region has the DNA TGCAGCGTTGCCGTTTCGGGGACAGGGGACGACGAGCAGTACTTC. Amino acids: CSVAVSGTGDDEQYF. This chain connects TRBV29-1 to TRBJ2-7, with 10 bases lining up with TRBD1. Trimming removed 4 bases from V and 5 bases from J; junction bases left unmatched: 11. From germline, CDR1 is SQVTM and CDR2 ANQGSEA. This CDR3 region has 15 residues.

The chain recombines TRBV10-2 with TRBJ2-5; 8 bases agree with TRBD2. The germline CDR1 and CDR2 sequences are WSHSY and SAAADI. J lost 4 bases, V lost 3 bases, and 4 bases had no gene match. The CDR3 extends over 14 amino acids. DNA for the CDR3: TGCGCCAGCAGTGACAGGACTAGCTTAGAGACCCAGTACTTC. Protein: CASSDRTSLETQYF.

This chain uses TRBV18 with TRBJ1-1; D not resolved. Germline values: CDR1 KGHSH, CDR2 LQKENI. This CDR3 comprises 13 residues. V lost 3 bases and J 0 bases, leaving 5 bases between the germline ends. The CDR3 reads CASSPHLNTEAFF. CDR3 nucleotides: TGTGCCAGCTCACCTCATCTGAACACTGAAGCTTTCTTT.

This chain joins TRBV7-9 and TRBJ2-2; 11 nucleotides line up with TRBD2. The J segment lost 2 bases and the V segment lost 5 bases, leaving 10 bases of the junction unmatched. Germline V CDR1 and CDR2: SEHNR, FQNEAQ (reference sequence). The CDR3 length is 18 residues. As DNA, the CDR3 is TGTGCCAGCAGCCCCCCCTTTAGCGGGAGGGCCAACACCGGGGAGCTGTTTTTT. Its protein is CASSPPFSGRANTGELFF.

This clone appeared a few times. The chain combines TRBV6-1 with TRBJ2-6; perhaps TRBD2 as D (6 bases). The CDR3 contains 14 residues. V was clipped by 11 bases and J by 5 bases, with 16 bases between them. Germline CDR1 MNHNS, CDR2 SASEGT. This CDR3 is CAGTQGGRANVLTF. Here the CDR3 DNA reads TGTGCCGGGACGCAGGGCGGGAGGGCCAACGTCCTGACTTTC.

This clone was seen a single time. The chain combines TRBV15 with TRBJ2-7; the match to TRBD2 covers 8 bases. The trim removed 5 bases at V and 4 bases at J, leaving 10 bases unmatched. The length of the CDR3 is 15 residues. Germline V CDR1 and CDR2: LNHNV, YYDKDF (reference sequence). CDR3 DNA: TGTGCCACCAGCCACTCCGGGACTAGGTCGTACGAGCAGTACTTC. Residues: CATSHSGTRSYEQYF.

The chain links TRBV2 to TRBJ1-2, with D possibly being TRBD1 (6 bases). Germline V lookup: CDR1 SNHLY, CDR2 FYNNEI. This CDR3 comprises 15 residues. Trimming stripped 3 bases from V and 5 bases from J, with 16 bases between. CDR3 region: CASSDSAGVGYGYTF. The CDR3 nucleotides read TGTGCCAGCAGTGATTCGGCAGGGGTCGGGTATGGCTACACCTTC.

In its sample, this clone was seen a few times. CDR3 sequence: CASSLSGGSYEQYF. The CDR3 bases are TGTGCCAGCAGCTTATCGGGAGGGTCCTACGAGCAGTACTTC. The chain recombines TRBV7-9 with TRBJ2-7; 8 positions match TRBD2. Germline V lookup: CDR1 SEHNR, CDR2 FQNEAQ (reference sequence). The CDR3 is made up of 14 amino acids. V dropped 2 bases and J dropped 1; count of bases not matched to a gene: 1.

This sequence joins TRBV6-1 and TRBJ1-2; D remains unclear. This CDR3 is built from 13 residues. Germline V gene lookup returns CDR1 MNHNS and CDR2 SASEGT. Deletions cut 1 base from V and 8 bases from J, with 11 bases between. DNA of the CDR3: TGTGCCAGCAGTGAAGAGAGGGTTCGGGGCTACACCTTC. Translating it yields CASSEERVRGYTF.

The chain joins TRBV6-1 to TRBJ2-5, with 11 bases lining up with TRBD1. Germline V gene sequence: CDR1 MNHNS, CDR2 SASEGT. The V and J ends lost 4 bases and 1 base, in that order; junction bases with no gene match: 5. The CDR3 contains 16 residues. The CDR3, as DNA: TGTGCCAGCAGTGCTGGGACAGGGGGATTCCAAGAGACCCAGTACTTC. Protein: CASSAGTGGFQETQYF.

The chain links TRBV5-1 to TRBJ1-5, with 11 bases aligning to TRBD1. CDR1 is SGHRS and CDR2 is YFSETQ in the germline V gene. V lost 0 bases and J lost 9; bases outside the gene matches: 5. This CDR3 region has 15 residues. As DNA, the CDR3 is TGCGCCAGCAGCTTGGGGACAGGGGGCTTGTGGCCCCAGCATTTT. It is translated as CASSLGTGGLWPQHF.

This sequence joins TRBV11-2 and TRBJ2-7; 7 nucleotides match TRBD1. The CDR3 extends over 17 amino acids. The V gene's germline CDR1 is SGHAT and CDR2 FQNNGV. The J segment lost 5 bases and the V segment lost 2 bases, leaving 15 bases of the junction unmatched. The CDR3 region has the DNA TGTGCCAGCAGCTTAAGGTACAGGGGAATGTTAACCCACGAGCAGTACTTC. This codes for CASSLRYRGMLTHEQYF.

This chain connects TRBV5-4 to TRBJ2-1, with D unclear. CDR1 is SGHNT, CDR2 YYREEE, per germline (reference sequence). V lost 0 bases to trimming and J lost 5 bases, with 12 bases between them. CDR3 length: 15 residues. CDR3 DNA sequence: TGTGCCAGCAGCTTGGGGCCGCCCCCCCACAATGAGCAGTTCTTC. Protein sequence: CASSLGPPPHNEQFF.

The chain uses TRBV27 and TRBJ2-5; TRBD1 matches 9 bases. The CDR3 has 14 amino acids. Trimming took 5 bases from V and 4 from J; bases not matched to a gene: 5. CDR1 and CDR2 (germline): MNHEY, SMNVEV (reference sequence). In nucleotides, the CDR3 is TGTGCCAGCAGTCCCGGGACAGGGCGAGAGACCCAGTACTTC. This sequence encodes CASSPGTGRETQYF.

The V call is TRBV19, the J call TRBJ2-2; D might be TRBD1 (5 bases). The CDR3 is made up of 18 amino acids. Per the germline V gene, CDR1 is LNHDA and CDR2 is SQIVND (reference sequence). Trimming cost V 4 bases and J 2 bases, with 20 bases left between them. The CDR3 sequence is CASSTTYQTAANTGELFF. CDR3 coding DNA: TGTGCCAGTAGTACTACCTACCAGACAGCAGCCAACACCGGGGAGCTGTTTTTT.